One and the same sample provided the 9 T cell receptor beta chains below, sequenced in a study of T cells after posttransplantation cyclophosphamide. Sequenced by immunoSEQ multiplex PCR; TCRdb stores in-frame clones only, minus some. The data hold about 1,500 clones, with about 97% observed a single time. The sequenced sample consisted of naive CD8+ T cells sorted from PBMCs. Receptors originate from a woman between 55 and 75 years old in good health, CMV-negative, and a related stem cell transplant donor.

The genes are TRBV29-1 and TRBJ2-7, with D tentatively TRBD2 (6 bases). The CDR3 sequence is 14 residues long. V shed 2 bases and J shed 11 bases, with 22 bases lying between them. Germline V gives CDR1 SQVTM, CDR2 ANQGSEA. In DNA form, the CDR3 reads TGCAGCGTTGAATTTGGTCAAAACCCTTGGGAGGAGTACTTC. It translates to CSVEFGQNPWEEYF.

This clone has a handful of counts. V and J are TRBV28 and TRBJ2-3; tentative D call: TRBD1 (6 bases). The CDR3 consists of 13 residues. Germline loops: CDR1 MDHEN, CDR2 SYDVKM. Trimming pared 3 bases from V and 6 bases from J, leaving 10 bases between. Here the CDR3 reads CASSFRQGDTQYF. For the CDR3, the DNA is TGTGCCAGCAGTTTTCGTCAGGGGGATACGCAGTATTTT. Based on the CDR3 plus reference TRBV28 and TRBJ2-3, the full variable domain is DVKVTQSSRYLVKRTGEKVFLECVQDMDHENMFWYRQDPGLGLRLIYFSYDVKMKEKGDIPEGYSVSREKKERFSLILESASTNQTSMYLCASSFRQGDTQYFGPGTRLTVL.

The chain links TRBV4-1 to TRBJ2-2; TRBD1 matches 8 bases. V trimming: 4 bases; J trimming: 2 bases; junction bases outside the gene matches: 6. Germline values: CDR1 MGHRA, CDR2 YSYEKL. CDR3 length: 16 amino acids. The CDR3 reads CASSPRQGSNTGELFF. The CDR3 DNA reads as TGCGCCAGCAGCCCCCGACAGGGGAGCAACACCGGGGAGCTGTTTTTT.

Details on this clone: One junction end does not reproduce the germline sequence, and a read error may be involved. The CDR3 DNA reads TGCGCCAGCAGCCAAGGACCCCCGCACTATAATTCCCCCCTCCACTTT. It codes for CASSQGPPHYNSPLHF. The chain recombines TRBV4-3 with TRBJ1-6; D is unresolved. Germline CDR1 and CDR2: LGHNA and YSLEER. CDR3 length equals 16 residues.

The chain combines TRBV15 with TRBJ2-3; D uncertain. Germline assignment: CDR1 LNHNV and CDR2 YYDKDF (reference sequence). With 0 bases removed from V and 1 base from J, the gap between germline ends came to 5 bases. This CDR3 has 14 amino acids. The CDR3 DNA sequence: TGTGCCACCAGCAGAGAGGGCGGCACAGATACGCAGTATTTT. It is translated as CATSREGGTDTQYF. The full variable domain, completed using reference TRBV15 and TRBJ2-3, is DAMVIQNPRYQVTQFGKPVTLSCSQTLNHNVMYWYQQKSSQAPKLLFHYYDKDFNNEADTPDNFQSRRPNTSFCFLDIRSPGLGDTAMYLCATSREGGTDTQYFGPGTRLTVL.

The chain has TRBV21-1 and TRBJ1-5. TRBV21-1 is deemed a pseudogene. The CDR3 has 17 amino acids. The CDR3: CASRLRVATWHHQPQHF. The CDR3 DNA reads TGTGCCAGCAGGCTGCGCGTAGCTACATGGCATCATCAGCCCCAGCATTTT.

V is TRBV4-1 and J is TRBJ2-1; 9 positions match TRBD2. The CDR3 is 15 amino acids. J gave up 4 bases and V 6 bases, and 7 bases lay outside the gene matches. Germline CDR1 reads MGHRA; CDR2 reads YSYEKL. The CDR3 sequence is CASSSSGGLYNEQFF. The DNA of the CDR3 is TGCGCCAGCAGTTCAAGCGGGGGGCTTTACAATGAGCAGTTCTTC.

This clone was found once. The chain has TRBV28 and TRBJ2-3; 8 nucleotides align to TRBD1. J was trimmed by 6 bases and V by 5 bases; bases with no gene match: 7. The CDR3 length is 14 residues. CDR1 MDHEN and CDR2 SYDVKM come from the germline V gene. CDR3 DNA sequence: TGTGCCAGCAGTCCCCCGGGACAGGCTGATACGCAGTATTTT. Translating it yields CASSPPGQADTQYF.

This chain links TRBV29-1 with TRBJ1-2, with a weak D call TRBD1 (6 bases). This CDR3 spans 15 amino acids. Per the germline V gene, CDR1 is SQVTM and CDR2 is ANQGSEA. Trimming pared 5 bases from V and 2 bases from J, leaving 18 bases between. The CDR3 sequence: CSVPPLTGLNYGYTF. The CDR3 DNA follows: TGCAGCGTTCCACCTCTGACAGGTCTCAACTATGGCTACACCTTC.